This TCR beta chain appears in the sequencing data of a study of T-cell reconstitution after alpha-beta-depleted transplantation in children. Germline-derived CDR1 and CDR2 are MGHDK and SYGVNS. Trimming removed 4 bases from V and 0 bases from J, with 9 bases in between. CDR3 length: 15 amino acids. There are a few counts of this clonotype. Using unique molecular identifiers, the investigators prepared the TCRbeta library. Each CDR3 protein gets one entry after TCRdb re-called the PCR reads with MiXCR. This sample carries fewer than 400,000 distinct CDR3 sequences, around 20% of them seen once, and the ten largest clones take approximately 3.9%.

This TCR was recovered from a human donor who donated a stem cell graft to a child with acute myeloid leukemia. The chain recombines TRBV25-1 with TRBJ2-2; D gene unclear. The sequencing here drew on PBMCs from the stem cell graft donor, taken from the stem cell graft. Here the CDR3 reads CASSVYLANTGELFF. DNA for the CDR3: TGTGCCAGCAGTGTATACCTCGCGAACACCGGGGAGCTGTTTTTT.